This TCR beta chain appears in the sequencing data of a study of early T cells in non-severe SARS-CoV-2 infection. About the study: Chains stayed unpaired after sequencing of bulk RNA from unsorted whole blood.

General observations from the study: A preference for anti-spike CD8 responses marked VDJdb matching, which missed private and CD4 specificities.

The library protocol tagged individual cDNA molecules with unique molecular identifiers. TCRdb recomputed calls from the 5' RACE reads with MiXCR, one row per CDR3 protein. The profile covers 98,000 or so distinct CDR3 sequences, with 12% appearing a single time and around 2.9% taken by the ten largest. This clonotype was detected ten times or more. The target antigen is unknown. The length of the CDR3 is 14 residues. Germline V gives CDR1 KGHDR, CDR2 SFDVKD. The V end lost 2 bases, the J end lost 6 bases, and 10 bases lay between the germline ends. The chain links TRBV24-1 to TRBJ1-5; TRBD1 is a possible D gene (6 bases). Sample: whole blood. This TCR was recovered from an adult who was a healthcare worker with PCR-confirmed SARS-CoV-2 infection or an uninfected control (not recorded which). The CDR3 here is CATSDSGDSQPQHF. The CDR3 DNA reads TGTGCCACCAGTGATTCAGGGGATAGTCAGCCCCAGCATTTT.